These 8 T cell receptor beta chains came from one sample sequenced in a study of Ad26.COV2.S vaccination and SARS-CoV-2 variants (dated by TCRdb to 2020 to 2022). Explained via the paper, the treatment or condition label denotes: 15 to 20 received Ad26.COV2.S at low or high dose, single or two shots; 5 received placebo; per-sample allocation not given. For vaccine and placebo recipients, repertoires were sequenced using samples collected on day 63 after the first injection. Libraries were made using the immunoSEQ multiplex PCR assay. Sourced from immuneACCESS, this table was stored by TCRdb with only in-frame sequences that have V and J called. A share of the clones is absent; for the studies checked, an unresolved V gene accounts for under half, and the remainder has no known explanation. Here the sample has about 330,000 clones; almost 90% occur a single time. Roughly 6% of the sample comes from the top ten.

This sample comprised peripheral blood, obtained in a trial of Ad26.COV2.S vaccine versus placebo. The receptors here all came from a person aged 18 to 65 who received the Ad26.COV2.S COVID-19 vaccine or a placebo.

This rearrangement joins TRBV4-3 to TRBJ2-7; D unclear. Germline V lookup: CDR1 LGHNA, CDR2 YSLEER. The ends were cut back, 5 bases at V and 3 bases at J, with 26 bases in the middle. The CDR3 spans 18 residues. The CDR3 coding sequence is TGCGCCAGCAGCGCCCGTCGATGGGCGGATGGTCCTCTCTACGAGCAGTACTTC. Residues: CASSARRWADGPLYEQYF.

There are a few counts of this clone. The chain combines TRBV29-1 with TRBJ2-5; D is tentatively TRBD1 or TRBD2 (7 bases each). The germline V gene encodes CDR1 SQVTM and CDR2 ANQGSEA. The CDR3 covers 17 residues. V was cut by 1 base and J by 7 bases, with 25 bases left in between. CDR3 region: CSVEANPGGVIGGTQYF. The CDR3 DNA reads as TGCAGCGTTGAAGCCAACCCAGGGGGGGTCATAGGAGGGACCCAGTACTTC.

This chain connects TRBV4-3 to TRBJ1-2; the D is unclear. Germline CDR1 and CDR2: LGHNA and YSLEER. The CDR3 sequence is 14 residues long. Trimming removed 4 bases from V and 1 base from J, with 10 bases in between. CDR3 protein: CASSPGIGNYGYTF. Written as DNA, the CDR3 is TGCGCCAGCAGCCCCGGTATCGGTAACTATGGCTACACCTTC.

V and J are TRBV6-1 and TRBJ1-1; 7 bases line up with TRBD1. In germline, CDR1 is MNHNS, CDR2 SASEGT. The CDR3 extends over 17 amino acids. Trimming at V came to 4 bases and at J to 0 bases, leaving 11 bases not matched to a gene. CDR3 DNA: TGTGCCAGCAGTGGGCGCGAGGACAGGAACCTGAACACTGAAGCTTTCTTT. Its protein product is CASSGREDRNLNTEAFF.

This chain joins TRBV29-1 and TRBJ1-4; D is uncertain. CDR1 SQVTM and CDR2 ANQGSEA come from the germline V gene. The CDR3 totals 13 residues. The V gene lost 7 bases and the J gene lost 1 base, with 10 bases spanning the gap. CDR3 sequence (DNA): TGCAGCGCCAGACCCCAAACTAATGAAAAACTGTTTTTT. It translates to CSARPQTNEKLFF. Drawing the rest from reference TRBV29-1 and TRBJ1-4, the complete variable domain is SAVISQKPSRDICQRGTSLTIQCQVDSQVTMMFWYRQQPGQSLTLIATANQGSEATYESGFVIDKFPISRPNLTFSTLTVSNMSPEDSSIYLCSARPQTNEKLFFGSGTQLSVL.

The chain combines TRBV11-3 with TRBJ1-2; the D is unclear. The CDR3 loop spans 19 amino acids. V dropped 9 bases and J dropped 1 base, with 30 bases sitting between them. The germline gives CDR1 SGHNT, CDR2 YENEEA. Here the CDR3 reads CARDNKTTDTQVLNYGYTF. In DNA, the CDR3 is TGTGCCAGAGATAATAAAACAACCGATACCCAAGTCCTTAACTATGGCTACACCTTC.

The V call is TRBV2, the J call TRBJ2-1; 10 bases agree with TRBD2. With V trimmed by 6 bases and J by 2 bases, 7 bases remained unmatched. This CDR3 has 16 residues. Germline V gene lookup returns CDR1 SNHLY and CDR2 FYNNEI. The CDR3 reads CASRGLAGVTYNEQFF. As DNA, the CDR3 is TGTGCCAGCAGAGGTCTAGCGGGAGTTACCTACAATGAGCAGTTCTTC.

The chain has TRBV20-1 and TRBJ1-2; D is ambiguous. Per germline, CDR1 DFQATT and CDR2 SNEGSKA (reference sequence). V was trimmed by 3 bases and J by 7 bases, leaving 12 bases between them. The CDR3 consists of 12 residues. The CDR3 region is CSASNYLGGYTF. In DNA, the CDR3 is TGCAGTGCTAGTAACTATCTCGGTGGCTACACCTTC.